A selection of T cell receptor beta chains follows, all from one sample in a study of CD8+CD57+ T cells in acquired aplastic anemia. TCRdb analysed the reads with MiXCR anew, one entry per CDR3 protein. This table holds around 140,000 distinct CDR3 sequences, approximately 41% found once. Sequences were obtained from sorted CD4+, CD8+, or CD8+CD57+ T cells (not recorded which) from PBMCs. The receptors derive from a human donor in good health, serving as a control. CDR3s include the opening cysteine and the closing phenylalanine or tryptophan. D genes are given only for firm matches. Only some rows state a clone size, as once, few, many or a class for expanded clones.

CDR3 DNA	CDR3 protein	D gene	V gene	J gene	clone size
TGTGCTAGTGGTTTCGGGACTAGCGGCCACAATGAGCAGTTCTTC	CASGFGTSGHNEQFF	TRBD2	TRBV12-5	TRBJ2-1	many
TGTGCCAGCAGTGAAGGGCGTGGTTTCGCGGGGGACGAAAAACTGTTTTTT	CASSEGRGFAGDEKLFF	NA	TRBV6-1	TRBJ1-4	many
TGTGCCACCGCCCGGGGGGGGTACGAGCAGTACTTC	CATARGGYEQYF	TRBD2	TRBV15	TRBJ2-7	NA
TGCAGTGCTAGTAGGGACTACAATGAGCAGTTCTTC	CSASRDYNEQFF	NA	TRBV20-1	TRBJ2-1	many
TGTGCCAGCAGCCAAGATCGGACTAGCGGCACAGATACGCAGTATTTT	CASSQDRTSGTDTQYF	TRBD2	TRBV4-2	TRBJ2-3	NA
TGCAGCGTCCGGGACAGGGGGCGTGAAGGTAACTATGGCTACACCTTC	CSVRDRGREGNYGYTF	TRBD1	TRBV29-1	TRBJ1-2	many
TGTGCCTGGAGTTCCGGTGTCGGGGTGTCCACTGAAGCTTTCTTT	CAWSSGVGVSTEAFF	NA	TRBV30	TRBJ1-1	NA
TGCAGCGTTGAATTGTGGGGAGGCGGCTACACCTTC	CSVELWGGGYTF	NA	TRBV29-1	TRBJ1-2	once
TGCGCCAGCAGCGGGGCAGGGTCCACCGGGGAGCTGTTTTTT	CASSGAGSTGELFF	NA	TRBV5-1	TRBJ2-2	NA
TGTGCCAGCACCGGGAAGGGGAGAGCAGGCCAGCCCCAGCATTTT	CASTGKGRAGQPQHF	NA	TRBV6-1	TRBJ1-5	many
TGTGCCAGTAAGTTACGGGACGGCTACACCTTC	CASKLRDGYTF	NA	TRBV19	TRBJ1-2	many
TGTGCCAGCACAACAGGGGTTGGGGAAAAACTGTTTTTT	CASTTGVGEKLFF	TRBD1	TRBV2	TRBJ1-4	many
TGTGCCAGCAGTAGGGCTAGCGGGGCATACGGTGAGCAGTTCTTC	CASSRASGAYGEQFF	TRBD2	TRBV12-3/TRBV12-4	TRBJ2-1	NA
TGTGCCAGCAGCCAAGATAGTAGGTTCGGACTCACAGATACGCAGTATTTT	CASSQDSRFGLTDTQYF	NA	TRBV3-1	TRBJ2-3	NA
TGTGCCTGGAGTTTAACTAGCGGGAGTTACAATGAGCAGTTCTTC	CAWSLTSGSYNEQFF	TRBD2	TRBV30	TRBJ2-1	NA
TGTGCCACCAGCAGGGAACAGACAGGGGCTTTGTCTGCATACACCATATATTTT	CATSREQTGALSAYTIYF	TRBD1	TRBV15	TRBJ1-3	many
TGCAGTGCCGAGGTAGGAGCAGCTAACTATGGCTACACCTTC	CSAEVGAANYGYTF	NA	TRBV20-1	TRBJ1-2	many